These 10 T cell receptor beta chains originate from one sample sequenced in a study of blood T cell repertoires in COVID-19. Using immunoSEQ multiplex PCR, the repertoire was profiled, and TCRdb retains in-frame clones only, with some absent. The sample holds approximately 490,000 clones; 87% are singletons and the top ten take 0.7%. The sample taken for sequencing was PBMCs or T cells enriched from blood (not recorded which). The receptor source for this set is a woman aged 18 to 35 who had recovered from COVID-19.

This chain links TRBV15 with TRBJ2-5, with D possibly TRBD1 on 6 matching bases. Per the germline V gene, CDR1 is LNHNV and CDR2 is YYDKDF (reference sequence). This CDR3 contains 16 residues. V was shortened by 1 base and J by 5 bases, with 17 bases between the two germline ends. This CDR3 is CATSRAVGAVAETQYF. The CDR3, as DNA: TGTGCCACCAGCAGAGCGGTGGGGGCGGTTGCCGAGACCCAGTACTTC.

Worth noting for this clone: This likely comes from a read error, as the CDR3 has no conserved phenylalanine or tryptophan at its end. No DNA is shown, since the ends of the CDR3 on it are uncertain; the CDR3 is the one TCRdb lists. The chain links TRBV7-8 to TRBJ1-5; the table names TRBD1, a call not compared with the DNA. Germline loops: CDR1 SGHVS, CDR2 FQNEAQ. Counting both end residues, the CDR3 totals 9 amino acids. The CDR3 protein is CASSLGQIL.

The chain carries TRBV2 and TRBJ2-1, with D possibly matching TRBD1 (6 bases). The germline V gene has CDR1 SNHLY and CDR2 FYNNEI. The CDR3 is made up of 16 amino acids. Between the trimmed V and J ends, which lost 5 bases and 5 bases, there was a span of 19 bases. Written as DNA, the CDR3 is TGTGCCAGCAGTATCTTCGGACAGCCCAATGACAATGAGCAGTTCTTC. Translated, it gives CASSIFGQPNDNEQFF.

The gene calls are TRBV5-1 and TRBJ1-1; TRBD1 matches 8 bases. Germline CDR1 SGHRS, CDR2 YFSETQ. The CDR3 totals 15 residues. J lost 4 bases, V lost 0 bases, and 5 bases had no gene match. The CDR3 region has the DNA TGCGCCAGCAGCTTGGCCAGGGGGCTAGGCACTGAAGCTTTCTTT. It specifies CASSLARGLGTEAFF.

For the CDR3, the DNA is TGTGCCAGCAGCCAGCAGGGAAGCACTGAAGCTTTCTTT. Translated: CASSQQGSTEAFF. The chain uses TRBV2 and TRBJ1-1, with D possibly TRBD1 on 5 matching bases. The ends were cut back, 6 bases at V and 4 bases at J, with 12 bases in the middle. The germline CDR1 and CDR2 sequences are SNHLY and FYNNEI. The length of the CDR3 is 13 residues. Complete variable domain (other parts from reference TRBV2 and TRBJ1-1): EPEVTQTPSHQVTQMGQEVILRCVPISNHLYFYWYRQILGQKVEFLVSFYNNEISEKSEIFDDQFSVERPDGSNFTLKIRSTKLEDSAMYFCASSQQGSTEAFFGQGTRLTVV.

The V call is TRBV28, the J call TRBJ2-5; 11 bases agree with TRBD2. Germline values: CDR1 MDHEN, CDR2 SYDVKM. This CDR3 comprises 20 residues. Trimming at V came to 5 bases and at J to 2 bases, leaving 19 bases not matched to a gene. The CDR3 coding sequence is TGTGCCAGCAGTCCCCGGCCGGGACTAGCGGACCTCACGACACAAGAGACCCAGTACTTC. Translation gives CASSPRPGLADLTTQETQYF.

CDR3 residues: CASSGAAVNTEAFF. CDR3 nucleotide sequence: TGTGCCAGCAGTGGTGCGGCAGTGAACACTGAAGCTTTCTTT. The chain carries TRBV2 and TRBJ1-1; D not certain. The CDR3 is 14 residues long. Trimming took 4 bases from V and 0 from J, leaving 9 bases between them. Germline lookup yields CDR1 SNHLY and CDR2 FYNNEI.

This clone was recorded only once. The CDR3 DNA reads TGTGCCAGCAGTGAAGAAGTCCTGCGAACGGCTTTCTTT. As protein: CASSEEVLRTAFF. This chain connects TRBV2 to TRBJ1-1; D gene uncertain. V shed 1 base and J shed 11 bases, with 14 bases lying between them. The CDR3 totals 13 residues. Germline V gene data show CDR1 as SNHLY and CDR2 as FYNNEI.

The rearrangement joins TRBV7-2 to TRBJ1-1, with D hard to call. The CDR3 has 15 residues. Trimming shortened V by 3 bases and J by 1 base, and 12 bases separated the two germline ends. The germline gives CDR1 SGHTA, CDR2 FQGNSA. The CDR3 reads CASSFLERENTEAFF. CDR3 nucleotides: TGTGCCAGCAGCTTCCTGGAACGGGAGAACACTGAAGCTTTCTTT.

The CDR3 sequence: CASSLQAGGYGYTF. CDR3 in DNA: TGTGCCAGCAGTCTCCAGGCGGGGGGGTATGGCTACACCTTC. The chain combines TRBV6-6 with TRBJ1-2; D is possibly TRBD1 (5 bases). The germline V and J ends were trimmed by 5 bases and 5 bases, with 15 bases remaining between them. The CDR3 runs to 14 residues. Germline-derived CDR1 and CDR2 are MNHNY and SVGAGI (reference sequence).